This T cell receptor (beta chain) was recorded in a study of identical twins. Trimming pared 3 bases from V and 3 bases from J, leaving 14 bases between. The CDR3 totals 15 residues. This clonotype was recorded many times. The target antigen is unknown. Overall study findings and caveats: Cord blood beta clonotypes that were abundant carried fewer insertions, and memory repertoires showed no such trend. It was out-of-frame TCR alpha sharing in monozygotic twins that models underestimated.

MiXCR was run by TCRdb on the 5' RACE reads, yielding one entry per CDR3 protein. Found here are about 720,000 distinct CDR3 sequences, more than 6.5% of them singletons; the top ten hold 0.85% to 1%. The same data also went into a second study, on yellow fever vaccine responses in identical twins. This second report adds: Twins' T cell vaccine responses reportedly looked partly convergent, partly personalized.

The source is a woman aged 18-29 years in good health. Specimen: PBMCs. The chain employs TRBV12-3 or TRBV12-4 and TRBJ1-2; D is unclear. The CDR3 protein is CASSFVRGRDYGYTF. CDR3 DNA sequence: TGTGCCAGCAGTTTTGTCCGGGGTCGGGACTATGGCTACACCTTC.